A selection of T cell receptor beta chains follows, all from one sample in a study of CXCR3-negative and CXCR3-positive naive CD8 T cells. TCRdb reprocessed the 5' RACE reads, with one entry per CDR3 protein and no DNA. The table for this sample gives several thousand distinct CDR3 sequences. The sample comprised naive CXCR3+ CD8+ T cells from blood. The receptors were sampled from a human donor in good health. Some clones in this sample may be carry-over from other donors' samples. The CDR3 runs from the conserved cysteine through the conserved F or W. Fields, in order: CDR3 protein, V gene, clone size, J gene. Size is omitted from some rows. Given values are once, few, many or a class for expanded clones.

CSVEVPRVIPEAFF | TRBV29-1 | medium-sized | TRBJ1-1
CSVSERGATNEKLFF | TRBV29-1 | - | TRBJ1-4
CASGLTGTSGRTDTQYF | TRBV12-5 | medium-sized | TRBJ2-3
CASSQVLAGREPQHF | TRBV4-1 | medium-sized | TRBJ1-5
CASSIGTGSGNTIYF | TRBV19 | medium-sized | TRBJ1-3
CAISEPQGVNEQFF | TRBV10-3 | - | TRBJ2-1
CASSEYRGAEQYF | TRBV25-1 | - | TRBJ2-7
CARGARPSDEQYF | TRBV2 | medium-sized | TRBJ2-7
CASSPPPDRELFF | TRBV7-8 | medium-sized | TRBJ2-2
CASSPNDGDSYEQYF | TRBV7-8 | medium-sized | TRBJ2-7
CASTEGQSSEQFF | TRBV6-5 | - | TRBJ2-1
CSVEQYDEQFF | TRBV29-1 | - | TRBJ2-1
CASSLSRGNTEAFF | TRBV27 | medium-sized | TRBJ1-1
CASSEGTASSYEQYF | TRBV2 | - | TRBJ2-7
CASSGEAAETQYF | TRBV25-1 | medium-sized | TRBJ2-5
CASSLGTGPYEQYF | TRBV5-1 | - | TRBJ2-7
CATSAITGGYNEQFF | TRBV15 | medium-sized | TRBJ2-1
CASSFAGRAYEQYF | TRBV28 | - | TRBJ2-7
CASSQNPGTSGIAYSYNEQFF | TRBV4-3 | medium-sized | TRBJ2-1
CASSYSERYEQYF | TRBV6-6 | medium-sized | TRBJ2-7
CASSVRPSGPYTGELFF | TRBV7-7 | - | TRBJ2-2
CSVDTGENTGELFF | TRBV29-1 | - | TRBJ2-2
CASSLGTEIQETQYF | TRBV5-5 | medium-sized | TRBJ2-5
CSVLRDRGDTGELFF | TRBV29-1 | medium-sized | TRBJ2-2
CASSFELTGLTDTQYF | TRBV11-2 | - | TRBJ2-3
CASSLVTGPSSYNEQFF | TRBV11-2 | - | TRBJ2-1
CASSDENTEAFF | TRBV18 | medium-sized | TRBJ1-1
CSVTDEQGGYTF | TRBV29-1 | - | TRBJ1-2
CASSTARDQQFF | TRBV12-3/TRBV12-4 | medium-sized | TRBJ2-1
CSVRDGSYNEQFF | TRBV29-1 | - | TRBJ2-1
CASSHWTSGTYEQYF | TRBV5-1 | - | TRBJ2-7
CASSKPSNTEAFF | TRBV27 | - | TRBJ1-1
CASSLSSLASGDQETQYF | TRBV12-3/TRBV12-4 | - | TRBJ2-5
CASSSQAYNEQFF | TRBV5-1 | - | TRBJ2-1
CSVQGADTQYF | TRBV20-1 | - | TRBJ2-3
CASSSARNEQFF | TRBV5-1 | - | TRBJ2-1
CASRSGLAGVLETQYF | TRBV28 | - | TRBJ2-5
CAISDQGLAGAYEQYF | TRBV10-3 | medium-sized | TRBJ2-7
CASSPGGGLTDTQYF | TRBV28 | - | TRBJ2-3
CASSPLAYEQYF | TRBV11-2 | medium-sized | TRBJ2-7
CSVWLEETQYF | TRBV29-1 | - | TRBJ2-5
CATGGTGANVLTF | TRBV15 | - | TRBJ2-6
CASSSLEYSYEQYF | TRBV18 | - | TRBJ2-7
CSVGGTTENIQYF | TRBV29-1 | - | TRBJ2-4
CSARDYKEVLNEKLFF | TRBV20-1 | medium-sized | TRBJ1-4
CASSSIPGLAEETQYF | TRBV5-1 | - | TRBJ2-5
CASSQVAGGTYNEQFF | TRBV3-1 | - | TRBJ2-1
CASSLEPGTHEQYF | TRBV5-1 | - | TRBJ2-7
CSAREDSRGTGELFF | TRBV20-1 | - | TRBJ2-2
CASRQTGAGAFF | TRBV28 | - | TRBJ1-1
CATSRYRGSNEKLFF | TRBV15 | medium-sized | TRBJ1-4
CASSPAGSRTDTQYF | TRBV27 | - | TRBJ2-3
CSQTPGSHSEAFF | TRBV29-1 | - | TRBJ1-1
CASSFLLWADGSEQFF | TRBV28 | - | TRBJ2-1
CASSPRPGLQETQYF | TRBV14 | medium-sized | TRBJ2-5